Given below is one T cell receptor (beta chain) in context. What it binds is unknown. Between the mid-2010s and the late 2010s, patients underwent resection in Japan or China. H&E slides confirmed each diagnosis, reviewed by two pathologists independently. This sample stems from a study of immune evolution from preneoplasia to lung adenocarcinoma. Points from the study as a whole: Later-stage lesions appeared to have more T cells, more diversity, less clonality. Top clone frequencies peaked in normal lung, apparently declining through invasive adenocarcinoma.

Libraries were prepared by immunoSEQ multiplex PCR; TCRdb keeps only in-frame clonotypes and omits some of them. The table records 3,500 to 5,500 clones, around 80% of them present only once. The sample was FFPE adjacent normal lung tissue. The TCR sequence derives from a donor aged 70 or over with lung adenocarcinoma.

The CDR3 bases are TGTGCCAGCAGTTACCAGGGGACGTACCAAGAGACCCAGTACTTC. It is translated as CASSYQGTYQETQYF. This sequence joins TRBV6-6 and TRBJ2-5, with D perhaps matching TRBD1 (6 bases). The ends were cut back, 2 bases at V and 0 bases at J, with 10 bases in the middle. CDR3 length equals 15 residues. Germline assignment: CDR1 MNHNY and CDR2 SVGAGI (reference sequence).